A single sample gave rise to the 25 T cell receptor beta chains below, sequenced in a study of shared clonotypes between healthy human individuals. Profiled with immunoSEQ multiplex PCR; TCRdb holds only in-frame clones, not every one. Among around 2.1 million clones listed, under 97% were seen once. The sequenced sample was naive CD4+ T cells sorted from blood. The subset denotes: CD45RA+ positively selected. The receptors stem from a man between 18 and 35 years old in good health.

The rearrangement uses TRBV10-3 and TRBJ1-2, with D perhaps matching TRBD1 (6 bases). CDR3 length equals 14 residues. Germline V gives CDR1 ENHRY, CDR2 SYGVKD. V lost 5 bases, J lost 6 bases, and 16 bases lay in between. CDR3 sequence (DNA): TGTGCCATCAGTCGTACAGGGTTTACGGATGGCTACACCTTC. This translates into CAISRTGFTDGYTF.

The rearrangement joins TRBV5-8 to TRBJ2-7; 11 positions agree with TRBD1. The germline V gene has CDR1 SGHTS and CDR2 YDEGEE. V was clipped by 4 bases and J by 12 bases; unmatched bases: 6. CDR3 length: 12 amino acids. In DNA form, the CDR3 reads TGTGCCAGCAGCCCGGACAGGGGGCGGGTGTACTTC. It encodes CASSPDRGRVYF.

The rearrangement uses TRBV7-9 and TRBJ2-3, with D hard to call. V was cut by 7 bases and J by 4 bases, with 6 bases left in between. There are 11 residues in the CDR3. Germline CDR1 is SEHNR and CDR2 is FQNEAQ (reference sequence). The CDR3 sequence: CASTESDTQYF. CDR3 sequence (DNA): TGTGCCAGCACCGAATCAGATACGCAGTATTTT.

This chain connects TRBV29-1 to TRBJ1-2, with 8 positions matching TRBD1. Germline V CDR1 and CDR2: SQVTM, ANQGSEA. Trimming removed 7 bases from V and 7 bases from J; junction bases left unmatched: 5. The CDR3 runs 11 residues. This CDR3 reads CSGWTGTGYTF. The CDR3 nucleotides are TGCAGCGGTTGGACAGGGACTGGCTACACCTTC.

The rearrangement links TRBV11-3 to TRBJ2-5, with 11 bases aligning to TRBD1. From germline, CDR1 is SGHNT and CDR2 YENEEA. This CDR3 region has 14 residues. Trimming took 5 bases from V and 3 from J; bases not matched to a gene: 2. In nucleotides, the CDR3 is TGTGCCAGCAGCCGGGACAGGGGGAAAGAGACCCAGTACTTC. Amino acid sequence: CASSRDRGKETQYF.

The chain carries TRBV7-2 and TRBJ2-7, with D perhaps TRBD2 (6 bases). Trimming pared 5 bases from V and 1 base from J, leaving 21 bases between. Germline values: CDR1 SGHTA, CDR2 FQGNSA. CDR3 size: 17 residues. CDR3: CASSMLRDSEGSYEQYF. DNA of the CDR3: TGTGCCAGCAGCATGCTCCGGGACTCAGAAGGGTCCTACGAGCAGTACTTC.

This clone was seen once. This sequence joins TRBV7-3 and TRBJ2-3, with D possibly matching TRBD2 (6 bases). Germline-derived CDR1 and CDR2 are SGHTA and FQGTGA. The CDR3 has 14 residues. V gave up 2 bases and J gave up 7 bases, with 13 bases separating them. The CDR3 sequence: CASSLGGSQNTQYF. As DNA, the CDR3 is TGTGCCAGCAGCTTAGGGGGGTCCCAGAATACGCAGTATTTT.

This chain links TRBV4-2 with TRBJ2-1; no clear D gene. The CDR3 is 16 residues long. The germline V gene encodes CDR1 LGHNA and CDR2 YNFKEQ. The ends were cut back, 1 base at V and 6 bases at J, with 16 bases in the middle. The CDR3 nucleotides are TGTGCCAGCAGCCAAGTTGGACGGATGGGTGGCAATGAGCAGTTCTTC. This gives the protein CASSQVGRMGGNEQFF.

This clone occurred once. The J gene is TRBJ2-7, the V gene TRBV5-4, with 10 positions matching TRBD2. The trim removed 3 bases at V and 4 bases at J, leaving 13 bases unmatched. Germline CDR1 reads SGHNT; CDR2 reads YYREEE (reference sequence). The CDR3 is 17 residues long. The CDR3 DNA sequence: TGTGCCAGCAGCTCCGGGACTAGCGACCAGACCGCTTACGAGCAGTACTTC. It specifies CASSSGTSDQTAYEQYF. Full variable domain (rest looked up from reference TRBV5-4 and TRBJ2-7): ETGVTQSPTHLIKTRGQQVTLRCSSQSGHNTVSWYQQALGQGPQFIFQYYREEENGRGNFPPRFSGLQFPNYSSELNVNALELDDSALYLCASSSGTSDQTAYEQYFGPGTRLTVT.

V and J are TRBV5-1 and TRBJ2-7; D perhaps matches TRBD1 (7 bases). The CDR3 spans 14 residues. Trimming shortened V by 4 bases and J by 0 bases, and 11 bases separated the two germline ends. Per germline, CDR1 SGHRS and CDR2 YFSETQ. The CDR3 nucleotides are TGCGCCAGCAGCCCAGGGGGGACCTCCTACGAGCAGTACTTC. This encodes CASSPGGTSYEQYF.

The V gene is TRBV6-5, the J gene TRBJ1-1, with 10 bases aligning to TRBD1. Trimming at V came to 11 bases and at J to 5 bases, leaving 8 bases not matched to a gene. Germline loops: CDR1 MNHEY, CDR2 SVGAGI. The CDR3 is made up of 13 amino acids. Written as DNA, the CDR3 is TGTGCCTGCCGACAGGGGGCGAAGACTGAAGCTTTCTTT. Protein: CACRQGAKTEAFF.

The chain employs TRBV7-2 and TRBJ2-7; D remains ambiguous. Between the trimmed V and J ends, which lost 6 bases and 5 bases, there was a span of 20 bases. The CDR3 spans 15 residues. Germline values: CDR1 SGHTA, CDR2 FQGNSA. CDR3 DNA sequence: TGTGCCAGCAGTACTCCTCAGGTAGGAGATGACGAGCAGTACTTC. It yields the protein CASSTPQVGDDEQYF.

This chain connects TRBV30 to TRBJ1-2; TRBD1 aligns across 8 bases. Germline CDR1 is GTSNPN and CDR2 is SVGIG (reference sequence). The CDR3 loop spans 14 amino acids. V lost 2 bases, J lost 4 bases, and 6 bases stayed unmatched. DNA for the CDR3: TGTGCCTGGAGTATAGGACAGGGCGGCTATGGCTACACCTTC. Protein: CAWSIGQGGYGYTF.

This chain joins TRBV6-1 and TRBJ2-5; possibly TRBD1 for D (7 bases). This CDR3 has 14 amino acids. Germline V gene sequence: CDR1 MNHNS, CDR2 SASEGT. V was cut by 4 bases and J by 3 bases, with 12 bases left in between. CDR3 coding DNA: TGTGCCAGCAGTGTTGGAGGGGGCGAAGAGACCCAGTACTTC. Protein product: CASSVGGGEETQYF.

V gene TRBV6-5 combines with J gene TRBJ2-2; 7 bases match TRBD1. The germline gives CDR1 MNHEY, CDR2 SVGAGI. This CDR3 has 15 residues. J gave up 3 bases and V 6 bases, and 7 bases lay outside the gene matches. This CDR3 is CASRTSGTDTGELFF. DNA for the CDR3: TGTGCCAGCAGGACTTCCGGGACAGACACCGGGGAGCTGTTTTTT.

A single count supports this clone. The V gene is TRBV9, the J gene TRBJ1-4; D not resolved. The length of the CDR3 is 12 residues. The V end lost 3 bases, the J end lost 7 bases, and 7 bases lay between the germline ends. Looked up from germline, CDR1 is SGDLS and CDR2 is YYNGEE. The CDR3 region is CASSAYIEKLFF. The CDR3 nucleotides are TGTGCCAGCAGCGCTTATATTGAAAAACTGTTTTTT.

This clone was seen a few times. The chain joins TRBV20-1 to TRBJ1-4; no clear D gene. The V and J ends lost 4 bases and 5 bases respectively, with 5 bases between them. Germline V lookup: CDR1 DFQATT, CDR2 SNEGSKA (reference sequence). The CDR3 is 11 amino acids. The CDR3 reads CSAIRNEKLFF. CDR3 in DNA: TGCAGTGCTATCCGAAATGAAAAACTGTTTTTT.

This sequence joins TRBV27 and TRBJ1-5, with a weak D call TRBD1 (5 bases). The germline V gene encodes CDR1 MNHEY and CDR2 SMNVEV (reference sequence). The CDR3 has 14 amino acids. Trimming left V 11 bases short and J 5 bases short, with 19 bases between. The CDR3 loop reads CAPRGAGRDQPQHF. The DNA for the CDR3 is TGTGCCCCCCGAGGGGCCGGGAGGGATCAGCCCCAGCATTTT.

CDR3 loop: CASDRLAGESTQYF. The CDR3 nucleotides read TGTGCCAGTGACCGGCTAGCCGGGGAGAGTACGCAGTATTTT. This chain connects TRBV6-1 to TRBJ2-3, with D perhaps matching TRBD2 (5 bases). The germline V gene has CDR1 MNHNS and CDR2 SASEGT. The CDR3 length is 14 residues. Trimming removed 9 bases at V and 8 bases at J, with 21 bases between.

This clone was observed a single time. The same CDR3 can be traced to other DNA sequences in this sample. CDR3 residues: CASSLEAGLNTEAFF. CDR3 coding DNA: TGTGCCAGCAGCTTAGAAGCAGGGTTGAACACTGAAGCTTTCTTT. This chain connects TRBV11-2 to TRBJ1-1; weak D call: TRBD1 (5 bases). Germline CDR1 is SGHAT and CDR2 is FQNNGV. V was pared by 0 bases and J by 0 bases, with 8 bases between. The CDR3 contains 15 residues.

The chain carries TRBV10-2 and TRBJ2-3, with D possibly TRBD2 on 5 matching bases. The germline CDR1 and CDR2 sequences are WSHSY and SAAADI. CDR3 size: 16 residues. V was cut by 2 bases and J by 0 bases, with 12 bases left in between. The CDR3 coding sequence is TGCGCCAGCAGTGAGGGGCCATGGACTAGCACAGATACGCAGTATTTT. Its translation: CASSEGPWTSTDTQYF.

The chain is built from TRBV7-8 and TRBJ1-1, with TRBD1 matching 10 bases. CDR3 length: 16 residues. V lost 5 bases and J lost 2; bases outside the gene matches: 8. Germline V CDR1 and CDR2: SGHVS, FQNEAQ. CDR3 coding DNA: TGTGCCAGCAGCCTCCCAGGACAGGGGGGCAACACTGAAGCTTTCTTT. As protein: CASSLPGQGGNTEAFF. Full variable domain (outside the CDR3, taken from reference TRBV7-8 and TRBJ1-1): GAGVSQSPRYKVAKRGQDVALRCDPISGHVSLFWYQQALGQGPEFLTYFQNEAQLDKSGLPSDRFFAERPEGSVSTLKIQRTQQEDSAVYLCASSLPGQGGNTEAFFGQGTRLTVV.

The chain links TRBV5-8 to TRBJ2-7; D may be TRBD2 (5 bases). Trimming shortened V by 0 bases and J by 2 bases, and 9 bases separated the two germline ends. The CDR3 length is 14 residues. Germline V lookup: CDR1 SGHTS, CDR2 YDEGEE. CDR3 in DNA: TGTGCCAGCAGCTTGGTGACTATCGCCTACGAGCAGTACTTC. Translating it yields CASSLVTIAYEQYF.

This clone has just a few counts. The chain has TRBV6-5 and TRBJ2-7; D remains unclear. The germline V gene encodes CDR1 MNHEY and CDR2 SVGAGI. V was trimmed by 0 bases and J by 6 bases, leaving 12 bases between them. There are 14 residues in the CDR3. CDR3 nucleotide sequence: TGTGCCAGCAGTTACTCGAAAGGGTTCGGCGAGCAGTACTTC. It translates to CASSYSKGFGEQYF.

The chain has TRBV2 and TRBJ2-5; 8 nucleotides agree with TRBD1. The V gene's germline CDR1 is SNHLY and CDR2 FYNNEI. This CDR3 comprises 14 residues. Trimming removed 4 bases from V and 5 bases from J; junction bases left unmatched: 6. The CDR3 sequence is CASSVGQGIETQYF. The CDR3 DNA reads as TGTGCCAGCAGTGTCGGACAGGGTATTGAGACCCAGTACTTC.